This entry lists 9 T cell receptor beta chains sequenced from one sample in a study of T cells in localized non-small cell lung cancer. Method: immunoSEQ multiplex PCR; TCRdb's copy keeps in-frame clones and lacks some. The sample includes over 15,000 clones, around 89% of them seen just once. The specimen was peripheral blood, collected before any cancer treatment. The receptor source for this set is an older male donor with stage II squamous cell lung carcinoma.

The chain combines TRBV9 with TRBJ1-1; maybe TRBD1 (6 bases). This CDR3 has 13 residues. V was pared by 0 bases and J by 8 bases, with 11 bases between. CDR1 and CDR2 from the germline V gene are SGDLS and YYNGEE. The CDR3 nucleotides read TGTGCCAGCAGCGTAGGATCCGGGGGCGAAGCTTTCTTT. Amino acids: CASSVGSGGEAFF.

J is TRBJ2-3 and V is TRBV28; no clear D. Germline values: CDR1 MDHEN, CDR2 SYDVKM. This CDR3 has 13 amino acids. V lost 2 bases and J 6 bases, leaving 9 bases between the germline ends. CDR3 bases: TGTGCCAGCAGTTTACTTAGTCAGGATACGCAGTATTTT. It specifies CASSLLSQDTQYF. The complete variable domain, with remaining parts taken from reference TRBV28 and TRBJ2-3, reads DVKVTQSSRYLVKRTGEKVFLECVQDMDHENMFWYRQDPGLGLRLIYFSYDVKMKEKGDIPEGYSVSREKKERFSLILESASTNQTSMYLCASSLLSQDTQYFGPGTRLTVL.

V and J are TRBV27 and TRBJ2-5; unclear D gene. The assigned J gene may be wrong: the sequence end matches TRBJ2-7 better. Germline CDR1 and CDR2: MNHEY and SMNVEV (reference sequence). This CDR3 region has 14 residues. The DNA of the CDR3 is TGTGCCAGCAGTTTCGGCCCGACGGCCTACGAGCAGTACTTC. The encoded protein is CASSFGPTAYEQYF.

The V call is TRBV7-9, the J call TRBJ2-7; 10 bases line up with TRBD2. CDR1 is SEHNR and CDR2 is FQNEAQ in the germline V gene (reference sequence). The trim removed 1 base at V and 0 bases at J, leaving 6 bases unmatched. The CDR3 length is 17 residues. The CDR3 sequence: CASSLGSGTSVSYEQYF. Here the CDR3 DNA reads TGTGCCAGCAGCTTAGGGTCTGGGACTAGCGTCTCCTACGAGCAGTACTTC.

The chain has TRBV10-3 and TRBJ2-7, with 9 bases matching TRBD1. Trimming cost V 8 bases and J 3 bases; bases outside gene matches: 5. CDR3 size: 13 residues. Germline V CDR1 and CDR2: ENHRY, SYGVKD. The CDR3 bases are TGTGCCATCGGGGGGACAGGGAGCTACGAGCAGTACTTC. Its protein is CAIGGTGSYEQYF.

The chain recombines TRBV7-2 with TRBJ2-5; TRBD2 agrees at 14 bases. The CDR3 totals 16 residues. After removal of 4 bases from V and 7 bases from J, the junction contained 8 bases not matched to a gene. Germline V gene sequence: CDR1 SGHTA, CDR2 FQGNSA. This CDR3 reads CASSSRLAGGGGTQYF. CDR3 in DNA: TGTGCCAGCAGCTCCCGACTAGCGGGAGGGGGGGGGACCCAGTACTTC.

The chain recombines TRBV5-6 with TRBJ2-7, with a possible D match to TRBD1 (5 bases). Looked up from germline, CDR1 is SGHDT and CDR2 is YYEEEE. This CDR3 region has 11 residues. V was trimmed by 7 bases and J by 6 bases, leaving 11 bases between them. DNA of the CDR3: TGTGCCAGCTCTTGGGGCGGCGAGCAGTACTTC. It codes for CASSWGGEQYF. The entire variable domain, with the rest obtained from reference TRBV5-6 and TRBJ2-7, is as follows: DAGVTQSPTHLIKTRGQQVTLRCSPKSGHDTVSWYQQALGQGPQFIFQYYEEEERQRGNFPDRFSGHQFPNYSSELNVNALLLGDSALYLCASSWGGEQYFGPGTRLTVT.

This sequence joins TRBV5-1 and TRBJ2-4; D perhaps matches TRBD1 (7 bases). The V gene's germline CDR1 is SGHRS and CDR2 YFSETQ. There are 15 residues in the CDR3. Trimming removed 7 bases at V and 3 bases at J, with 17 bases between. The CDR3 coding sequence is TGCGCCAGCCGAGGAGGGGGCGTGGGCAAAAACATTCAGTACTTC. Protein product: CASRGGGVGKNIQYF.

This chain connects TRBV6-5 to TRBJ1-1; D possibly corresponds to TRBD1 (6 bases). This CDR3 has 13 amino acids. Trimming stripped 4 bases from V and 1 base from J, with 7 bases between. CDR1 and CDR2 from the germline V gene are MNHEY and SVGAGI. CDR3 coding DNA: TGTGCCAGCAGTTGGGGACAGAACACTGAAGCTTTCTTT. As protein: CASSWGQNTEAFF.